This TCR beta chain is from a study of beta chain features in type 1 diabetes. About this clone itself: Its matching antigen is unknown. The same CDR3 arises from other DNA sequences in this sample as well.

cDNA synthesis used the whole RNA isolate, giving expressed TCRB sequences. Data came from immunoSEQ multiplex PCR; TCRdb stores just in-frame clones and leaves some out. The table includes roughly 160,000 clones, around 8% detected once. CDR3 length equals 15 residues. The V segment lost 4 bases and the J segment 3 bases; nucleotides outside the gene matches: 5. Germline values: CDR1 SGDLS, CDR2 YYNGEE. Study-level points and caveats: All four CD4+ subsets from Type 1 diabetes patients carried moderately but significantly shorter TCRB CDR3s. Shorter templates might be favored by PCR, and equally so in patients and in controls.

The rearrangement links TRBV9 to TRBJ2-3; 10 nucleotides line up with TRBD2. The sequence was collected from a woman aged 40 to 50 with type 1 diabetes. The sequencing input was central memory CD4+ T cells from blood. The CDR3 DNA reads as TGTGCCAGCAGCCCGAGGACTAGCGGTACAGATACGCAGTATTTT. Amino acid sequence: CASSPRTSGTDTQYF.